The 29 T cell receptor beta chains listed next were all sequenced from one sample in a study of graft-versus-host responses after intestinal transplantation. The repertoire was sequenced with immunoSEQ multiplex PCR; TCRdb's copy has only in-frame clones and lacks some. Among some 66,000 clones listed, 75% to 90% were seen once. Graft-derived tissue was subjected to processing to liberate intraepithelial and lamina propria lymphocytes. The sequencing here drew on ileum tissue, taken approximately 370 days after transplant. These receptors came from a human patient who received an intestinal transplant, so some T cells may come from the graft donor.

This clone was seen a single time. V and J are TRBV28 and TRBJ2-2; possible D gene TRBD2, 7 bases. CDR1 and CDR2 (germline): MDHEN, SYDVKM. This CDR3 has 14 amino acids. Between the trimmed V and J ends, which lost 10 bases and 0 bases, there was a span of 12 bases. In DNA, the CDR3 is TGTGCCACCACAGGGAGGGCGAACACCGGGGAGCTGTTTTTT. Its protein is CATTGRANTGELFF.

This chain uses TRBV6-1 with TRBJ1-2; the D is unclear. Germline CDR1 reads MNHNS; CDR2 reads SASEGT. V lost 0 bases and J lost 8, with 7 bases in between. CDR3 length equals 12 residues. In DNA form, the CDR3 reads TGTGCCAGCAGTGAAGCGGGAGACGGCTACACCTTC. This translates into CASSEAGDGYTF.

The chain has TRBV29-1 and TRBJ2-1; TRBD2 matches at 16 bases. Trimming at V came to 4 bases and at J to 8 bases, leaving 5 bases not matched to a gene. The CDR3 sequence is 15 residues long. Germline CDR1 SQVTM, CDR2 ANQGSEA. The CDR3 DNA follows: TGCAGCGTTGTCGGGACTAGCGGGGGGGCCTATGAGCAGTTCTTC. It encodes CSVVGTSGGAYEQFF.

This clone was seen only a few times. In nucleotides, the CDR3 is TGTGCCAGCAGTGAAGCGATGGGACAGGCCCAGCCCCAGCATTTT. This codes for CASSEAMGQAQPQHF. This chain links TRBV6-1 with TRBJ1-5; the match to TRBD1 covers 8 bases. CDR1 is MNHNS and CDR2 is SASEGT in the germline V gene. CDR3 size: 15 residues. Trimming cost V 0 bases and J 7 bases; bases outside gene matches: 5.

This clone was counted a single time. The chain is built from TRBV6-4 and TRBJ1-2; no clear D. CDR3 length equals 20 residues. CDR1 and CDR2 from the germline V gene are MRHNA and SNTAGT. Trimming left V 0 bases short and J 4 bases short, with 27 bases between. The CDR3 is CASSDSSLEPITPPVYGYTF. CDR3 in DNA: TGTGCCAGCAGTGACTCGAGTCTTGAGCCCATAACACCTCCCGTCTATGGCTACACCTTC.

The rearrangement joins TRBV4-1 to TRBJ1-1, with D tentatively TRBD1 (5 bases). Between the trimmed V and J ends, which lost 0 bases and 0 bases, there was a span of 14 bases. This CDR3 is built from 17 residues. The germline CDR1 and CDR2 sequences are MGHRA and YSYEKL. This chain's CDR3 is CASSQDSAGYMNTEAFF. The CDR3 nucleotides are TGCGCCAGCAGCCAAGATTCGGCAGGGTACATGAACACTGAAGCTTTCTTT.

In this sample, this clone turned up once. The chain couples TRBV6-5 to TRBJ2-7; no reliable D call. V was cut by 2 bases and J by 3 bases, with 5 bases left in between. In germline, CDR1 is MNHEY, CDR2 SVGAGI. The CDR3 is 12 residues long. This chain's CDR3 is CASSYDDYEQYF. The CDR3 nucleotides are TGTGCCAGCAGTTACGACGACTACGAGCAGTACTTC.

The chain is built from TRBV5-6 and TRBJ2-4; tentatively, D is TRBD1 (6 bases). The CDR3 extends over 14 amino acids. Germline values: CDR1 SGHDT, CDR2 YYEEEE. Trimming took off 4 bases at V and 7 bases at J, with 15 bases between the two ends. The CDR3 nucleotides are TGTGCCAGCAGCCCGACAGGACCAGGGAACATTCAGTACTTC. Its translation is CASSPTGPGNIQYF.

The chain employs TRBV28 and TRBJ2-2; tentative D call: TRBD1 (5 bases). The CDR3 covers 15 residues. CDR1 MDHEN and CDR2 SYDVKM come from the germline V gene. V lost 2 bases to trimming and J lost 8 bases, with 15 bases between them. CDR3 nucleotide sequence: TGTGCCAGCAGTTTAAGGCAGGGTGCCCGAGGGGAGCTGTTTTTT. Translation: CASSLRQGARGELFF.

This chain uses TRBV6-5 with TRBJ1-5, with TRBD1 identical over 9 bases. The CDR3 has 14 residues. Germline CDR1 reads MNHEY; CDR2 reads SVGAGI. The V and J ends lost 5 bases and 4 bases, in that order; junction bases with no gene match: 3. CDR3 amino acids: CASSTGGQNQPQHF. DNA for the CDR3: TGTGCCAGCAGTACAGGGGGCCAAAATCAGCCCCAGCATTTT.

V usage is TRBV7-2 and J usage is TRBJ2-7; D might be TRBD1 or TRBD2, each matching 6 bases. The CDR3 has 13 amino acids. Germline CDR1 and CDR2: SGHTA and FQGNSA. V was shortened by 8 bases and J by 4 bases, with 15 bases between the two germline ends. CDR3 loop: CASGVGGGYEQYF. The CDR3 coding sequence is TGTGCCAGCGGAGTAGGGGGAGGTTACGAGCAGTACTTC.

V and J are TRBV4-1 and TRBJ2-7, with 16 bases matching TRBD2. Germline V CDR1 and CDR2: MGHRA, YSYEKL. The CDR3 is 22 amino acids. Trimming took 0 bases from V and 4 from J; bases not matched to a gene: 18. The CDR3 nucleotides are TGCGCCAGCAGCCAAGAAAAAACCTTGGGACTAGCGGGAGGGCCTCGGGCTTACGAGCAGTACTTC. Translated, it gives CASSQEKTLGLAGGPRAYEQYF.

The chain employs TRBV25-1 and TRBJ1-4; D is unresolved. V lost 0 bases and J 7 bases, leaving 12 bases between the germline ends. The germline V gene has CDR1 MGHDK and CDR2 SYGVNS. This CDR3 has 15 residues. The CDR3 DNA is TGTGCCAGCAGTGAATATCAGGAGTTCAGTGAAAAACTGTTTTTT. Translated, it gives CASSEYQEFSEKLFF.

J is TRBJ1-4 and V is TRBV28; D is unclear. Deletions cut 4 bases from V and 1 base from J, with 13 bases between. The CDR3 covers 16 residues. Germline V lookup: CDR1 MDHEN, CDR2 SYDVKM. As DNA, the CDR3 is TGTGCCAGCAGTTCCTCCTTCCACCAAACTAATGAAAAACTGTTTTTT. The encoded protein is CASSSSFHQTNEKLFF.

The chain carries TRBV5-4 and TRBJ2-4, with D uncertain. The CDR3 has 13 residues. Trimming pared 4 bases from V and 6 bases from J, leaving 11 bases between. The V gene's germline CDR1 is SGHNT and CDR2 YYREEE (reference sequence). CDR3 DNA sequence: TGTGCCAGCAGCAGGGATTTTAGAAACATTCAGTACTTC. This translates into CASSRDFRNIQYF.

J is TRBJ1-3 and V is TRBV5-4; possible D gene TRBD1, 5 bases. Germline loops: CDR1 SGHNT, CDR2 YYREEE (reference sequence). V shed 0 bases and J shed 2 bases, with 9 bases lying between them. The CDR3 extends over 15 amino acids. CDR3 bases: TGTGCCAGCAGCTTGGAGGGGCACGCTGGAAACACCATATATTTT. Translating gives CASSLEGHAGNTIYF.

This clone was detected a few times. V and J are TRBV11-2 and TRBJ2-3, with 7 bases matching TRBD2. The CDR3 spans 15 residues. V lost 4 bases and J lost 5; bases outside the gene matches: 9. CDR1 is SGHAT, CDR2 FQNNGV, per germline. CDR3 protein: CASSSGLGRVDTQYF. CDR3 bases: TGTGCCAGCAGCTCCGGACTAGGGAGGGTAGATACGCAGTATTTT.

This sequence joins TRBV4-1 and TRBJ2-5; D is unclear. The J call may be faulty, since TRBJ2-7 better matches the DNA end. The CDR3 loop spans 14 amino acids. Germline V gene lookup returns CDR1 MGHRA and CDR2 YSYEKL. The CDR3 DNA reads TGCGCCAGCAGCCCCCCGGGCAGGACCTACGAGCAGTACTTC. Translation gives CASSPPGRTYEQYF.

The rearrangement uses TRBV7-2 and TRBJ1-4, with 9 bases identical to TRBD1. This CDR3 has 17 residues. V dropped 3 bases and J dropped 8; count of bases not matched to a gene: 13. Germline V gene sequence: CDR1 SGHTA, CDR2 FQGNSA. This chain's CDR3 is CASSFGTGLWREEKLFF. Written as DNA, the CDR3 is TGTGCCAGCAGCTTCGGGACAGGGCTGTGGAGGGAAGAAAAACTGTTTTTT.

The V and J genes are TRBV2 and TRBJ2-3; 7 bases agree with TRBD2. The CDR3 loop spans 15 amino acids. V shed 4 bases and J 2 bases; nucleotides not matched to a gene: 6. Germline loops: CDR1 SNHLY, CDR2 FYNNEI. Here the CDR3 reads CASSGRTRLTDTQYF. DNA for the CDR3: TGTGCCAGCAGTGGGCGGACTAGGCTCACAGATACGCAGTATTTT. Full variable domain (missing parts from reference TRBV2 and TRBJ2-3): EPEVTQTPSHQVTQMGQEVILRCVPISNHLYFYWYRQILGQKVEFLVSFYNNEISEKSEIFDDQFSVERPDGSNFTLKIRSTKLEDSAMYFCASSGRTRLTDTQYFGPGTRLTVL.

This rearrangement joins TRBV7-2 to TRBJ2-7; the D is unclear. Trimming cost V 5 bases and J 2 bases, with 7 bases left between them. This CDR3 is 12 amino acids long. Germline loops: CDR1 SGHTA, CDR2 FQGNSA. The CDR3 here is CASSVTAYEQYF. CDR3 DNA: TGTGCCAGCAGCGTAACAGCCTACGAGCAGTACTTC.

The rearrangement joins TRBV6-1 to TRBJ2-5; D is ambiguous. The CDR3 is 14 residues long. CDR1 MNHNS and CDR2 SASEGT come from the germline V gene. With 5 bases removed from V and 4 bases from J, the gap between germline ends came to 14 bases. The DNA of the CDR3 is TGTGCCAGCAGTCCGGGCACTTGGACAGAGACCCAGTACTTC. This sequence encodes CASSPGTWTETQYF.

The chain links TRBV7-3 to TRBJ2-1; tentative D call: TRBD2 (5 bases). The CDR3 is 13 residues long. Trimming pared 3 bases from V and 8 bases from J, leaving 11 bases between. Germline loops: CDR1 SGHTA, CDR2 FQGTGA. CDR3 DNA: TGTGCCAGCAGCTTTCTAGCTGGCGATGAGCAGTTCTTC. Protein: CASSFLAGDEQFF.

This chain links TRBV7-2 with TRBJ2-7, with TRBD2 matching over 10 bases. There are 15 residues in the CDR3. With V trimmed by 3 bases and J by 9 bases, 11 bases remained unmatched. Per the germline V gene, CDR1 is SGHTA and CDR2 is FQGNSA. CDR3 residues: CASSLGSSGGLVQYF. The CDR3 DNA is TGTGCCAGCAGCTTGGGTAGTAGCGGGGGGTTGGTGCAGTACTTC. The full variable domain, rest sourced from reference TRBV7-2 and TRBJ2-7, is GAGVSQSPSNKVTEKGKDVELRCDPISGHTALYWYRQSLGQGLEFLIYFQGNSAPDKSGLPSDRFSAERTGGSVSTLTIQRTQQEDSAVYLCASSLGSSGGLVQYFGPGTRLTVT.

CDR3 in amino acids: CASSEGPYEQYF. For the CDR3, the DNA is TGTGCCAGCAGTGAGGGCCCCTACGAGCAGTACTTC. The genes are TRBV6-1 and TRBJ2-7; D unclear. Deletions cut 3 bases from V and 2 bases from J, with 5 bases between. CDR3 size: 12 residues. CDR1 and CDR2 from the germline V gene are MNHNS and SASEGT.

The chain is built from TRBV11-2 and TRBJ1-1; D is perhaps TRBD1 (6 bases). The V gene's germline CDR1 is SGHAT and CDR2 FQNNGV. Trimming cost V 0 bases and J 4 bases, with 9 bases left between them. CDR3 length: 14 residues. The CDR3 DNA sequence: TGTGCCAGCAGCTTAGATCGAGGGGGCACTGAAGCTTTCTTT. Its protein product is CASSLDRGGTEAFF.

The chain combines TRBV19 with TRBJ2-1; a possible D gene is TRBD1 (6 bases). The CDR3 runs to 16 residues. From germline, CDR1 is LNHDA and CDR2 SQIVND (reference sequence). The V end lost 8 bases, the J end lost 1 base, and 18 bases lay between the germline ends. The CDR3 loop reads CASGPGDQLSYNEQFF. In DNA, the CDR3 is TGTGCCAGTGGTCCAGGGGACCAACTATCCTACAATGAGCAGTTCTTC.

J is TRBJ2-3 and V is TRBV25-1; D is undetermined. The CDR3 extends over 11 amino acids. The germline gives CDR1 MGHDK, CDR2 SYGVNS. The V and J ends lost 4 bases and 3 bases respectively, with 2 bases between them. The CDR3 DNA reads TGTGCCAGCAGTGTTACAGATACGCAGTATTTT. This encodes CASSVTDTQYF. The full variable domain, completed using reference TRBV25-1 and TRBJ2-3, is EADIYQTPRYLVIGTGKKITLECSQTMGHDKMYWYQQDPGMELHLIHYSYGVNSTEKGDLSSESTVSRIRTEHFPLTLESARPSHTSQYLCASSVTDTQYFGPGTRLTVL.

This sequence joins TRBV27 and TRBJ2-7; a possible D gene is TRBD1 (5 bases). Per germline, CDR1 MNHEY and CDR2 SMNVEV (reference sequence). Between the trimmed V and J ends, which lost 0 bases and 0 bases, there was a span of 12 bases. The CDR3 is 16 residues long. The CDR3 sequence is CASSLSGALISYEQYF. The DNA for the CDR3 is TGTGCCAGCAGTTTATCAGGGGCGCTAATCTCCTACGAGCAGTACTTC.